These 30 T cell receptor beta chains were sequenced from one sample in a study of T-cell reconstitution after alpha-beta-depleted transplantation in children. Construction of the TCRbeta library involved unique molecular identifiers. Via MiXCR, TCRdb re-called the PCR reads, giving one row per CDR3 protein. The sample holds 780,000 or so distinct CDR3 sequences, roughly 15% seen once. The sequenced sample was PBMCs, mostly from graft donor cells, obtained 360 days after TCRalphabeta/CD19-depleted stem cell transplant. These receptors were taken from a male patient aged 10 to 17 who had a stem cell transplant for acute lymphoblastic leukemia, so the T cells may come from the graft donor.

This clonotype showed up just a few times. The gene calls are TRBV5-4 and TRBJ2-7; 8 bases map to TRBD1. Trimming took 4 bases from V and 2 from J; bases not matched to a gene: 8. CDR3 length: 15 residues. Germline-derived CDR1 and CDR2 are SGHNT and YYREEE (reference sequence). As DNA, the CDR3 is TGTGCCAGCAGCCCCTGGACCAGGGGGCCCTACGAGCAGTACTTC. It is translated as CASSPWTRGPYEQYF.

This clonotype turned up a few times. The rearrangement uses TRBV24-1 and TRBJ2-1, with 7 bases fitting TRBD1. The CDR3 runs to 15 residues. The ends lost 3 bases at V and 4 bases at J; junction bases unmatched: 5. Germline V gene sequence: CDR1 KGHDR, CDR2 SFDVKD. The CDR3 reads CATSDPGQSYNEQFF. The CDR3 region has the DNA TGTGCCACCAGTGATCCGGGACAGAGTTACAATGAGCAGTTCTTC.

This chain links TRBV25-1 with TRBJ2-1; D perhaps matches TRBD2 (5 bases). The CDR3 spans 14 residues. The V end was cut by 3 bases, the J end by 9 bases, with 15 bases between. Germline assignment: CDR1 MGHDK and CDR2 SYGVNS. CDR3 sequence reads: CASSEGRLRGEQFF. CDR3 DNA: TGTGCCAGCAGTGAGGGTCGTCTCCGGGGTGAGCAGTTCTTC.

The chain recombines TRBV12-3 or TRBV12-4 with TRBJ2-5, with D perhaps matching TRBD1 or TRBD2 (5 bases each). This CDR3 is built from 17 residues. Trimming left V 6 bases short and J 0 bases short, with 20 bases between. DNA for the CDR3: TGTGCCAGCAGCCCCGGGGCCGGACGGGCGCACCAAGAGACCCAGTACTTC. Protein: CASSPGAGRAHQETQYF.

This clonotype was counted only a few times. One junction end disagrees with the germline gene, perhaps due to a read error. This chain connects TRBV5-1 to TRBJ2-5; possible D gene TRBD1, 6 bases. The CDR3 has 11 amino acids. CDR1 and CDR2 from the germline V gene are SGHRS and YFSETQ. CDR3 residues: CASSLGGTRVF. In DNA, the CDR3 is TGCGCCAGCAGCTTGGGGGGGACACGCGTCTTC.

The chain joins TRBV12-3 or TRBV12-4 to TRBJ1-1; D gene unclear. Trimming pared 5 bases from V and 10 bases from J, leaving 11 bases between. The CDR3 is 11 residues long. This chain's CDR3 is CASSPARGAFF. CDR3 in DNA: TGTGCCAGCAGTCCGGCCCGCGGAGCTTTCTTT.

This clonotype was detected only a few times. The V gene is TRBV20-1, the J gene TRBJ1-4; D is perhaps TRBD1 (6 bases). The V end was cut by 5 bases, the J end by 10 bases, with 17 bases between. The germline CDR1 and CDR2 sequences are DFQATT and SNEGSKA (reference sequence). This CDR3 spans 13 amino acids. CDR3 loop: CSAEARTEGKLFF. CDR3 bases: TGCAGTGCTGAGGCCCGGACAGAAGGAAAACTGTTTTTT.

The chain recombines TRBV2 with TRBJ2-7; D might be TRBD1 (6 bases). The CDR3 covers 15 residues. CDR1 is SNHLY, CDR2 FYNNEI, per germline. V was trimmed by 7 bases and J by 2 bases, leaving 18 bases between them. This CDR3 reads CASMVEQGPPYEQYF. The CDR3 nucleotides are TGTGCCAGCATGGTGGAACAGGGACCTCCCTACGAGCAGTACTTC.

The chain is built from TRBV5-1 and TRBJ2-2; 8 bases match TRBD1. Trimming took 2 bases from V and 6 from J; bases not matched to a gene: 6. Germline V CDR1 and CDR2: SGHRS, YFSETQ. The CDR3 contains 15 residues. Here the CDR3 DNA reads TGCGCCAGCAGCTTTTCCAGGGGGCGGCCCGGGGAGCTGTTTTTT. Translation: CASSFSRGRPGELFF.

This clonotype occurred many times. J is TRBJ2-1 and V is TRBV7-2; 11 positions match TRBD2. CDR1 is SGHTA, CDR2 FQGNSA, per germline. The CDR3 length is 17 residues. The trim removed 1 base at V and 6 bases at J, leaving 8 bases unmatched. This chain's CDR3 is CASSLGGRTSGSNEQFF. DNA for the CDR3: TGTGCCAGCAGCTTAGGGGGGAGGACTAGCGGGTCCAATGAGCAGTTCTTC. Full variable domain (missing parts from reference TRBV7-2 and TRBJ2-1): GAGVSQSPSNKVTEKGKDVELRCDPISGHTALYWYRQSLGQGLEFLIYFQGNSAPDKSGLPSDRFSAERTGGSVSTLTIQRTQQEDSAVYLCASSLGGRTSGSNEQFFGPGTRLTVL.

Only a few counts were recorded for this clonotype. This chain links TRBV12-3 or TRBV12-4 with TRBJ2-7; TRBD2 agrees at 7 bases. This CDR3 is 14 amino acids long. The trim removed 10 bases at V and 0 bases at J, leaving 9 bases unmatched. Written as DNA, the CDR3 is TGTGCCACGAAGCGGGGCGCAAGCTCCTACGAGCAGTACTTC. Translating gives CATKRGASSYEQYF.

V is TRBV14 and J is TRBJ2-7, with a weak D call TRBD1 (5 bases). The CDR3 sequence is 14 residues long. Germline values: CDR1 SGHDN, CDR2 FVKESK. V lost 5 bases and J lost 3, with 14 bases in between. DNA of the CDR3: TGTGCCAGCAGCAAAACTGGACATAGCTACGAGCAGTACTTC. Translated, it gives CASSKTGHSYEQYF.

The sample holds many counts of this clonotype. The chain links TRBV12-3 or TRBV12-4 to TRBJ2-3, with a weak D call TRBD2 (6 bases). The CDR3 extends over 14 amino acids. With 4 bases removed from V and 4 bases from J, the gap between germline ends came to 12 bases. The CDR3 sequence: CASSSGGRADTQYF. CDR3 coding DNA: TGTGCCAGCAGTTCCGGGGGTCGGGCAGATACGCAGTATTTT.

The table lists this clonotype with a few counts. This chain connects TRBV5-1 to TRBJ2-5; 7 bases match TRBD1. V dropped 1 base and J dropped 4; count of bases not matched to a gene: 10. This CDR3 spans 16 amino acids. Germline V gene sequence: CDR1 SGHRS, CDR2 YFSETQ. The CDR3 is CASSLRGQIFGETQYF. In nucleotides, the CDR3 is TGCGCCAGCAGCTTGCGGGGACAGATATTCGGAGAGACCCAGTACTTC.

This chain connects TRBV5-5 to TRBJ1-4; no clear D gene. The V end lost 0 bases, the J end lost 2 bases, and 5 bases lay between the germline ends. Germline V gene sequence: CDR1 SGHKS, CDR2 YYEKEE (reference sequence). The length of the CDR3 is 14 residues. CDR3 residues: CASSLGDTNEKLFF. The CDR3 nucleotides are TGTGCCAGCAGCTTGGGAGATACTAATGAAAAACTGTTTTTT. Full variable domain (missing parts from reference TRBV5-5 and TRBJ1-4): DAGVTQSPTHLIKTRGQQVTLRCSPISGHKSVSWYQQVLGQGPQFIFQYYEKEERGRGNFPDRFSARQFPNYSSELNVNALLLGDSALYLCASSLGDTNEKLFFGSGTQLSVL.

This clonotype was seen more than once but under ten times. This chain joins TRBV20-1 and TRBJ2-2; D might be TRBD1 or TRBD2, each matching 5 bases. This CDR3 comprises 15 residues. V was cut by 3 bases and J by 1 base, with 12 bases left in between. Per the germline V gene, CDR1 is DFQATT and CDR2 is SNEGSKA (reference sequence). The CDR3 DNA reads TGCAGTGCTAGGGGGGAACGGATGAACACCGGGGAGCTGTTTTTT. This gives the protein CSARGERMNTGELFF.

This CDR3 is CASSSHRRGGGYEQYF. CDR3 sequence (DNA): TGTGCCAGCAGTTCCCACAGGAGGGGGGGGGGCTACGAGCAGTACTTC. This chain uses TRBV6-5 with TRBJ2-7, with D perhaps matching TRBD2 (7 bases). This CDR3 is 16 amino acids long. Trimming stripped 4 bases from V and 3 bases from J, with 19 bases between. Germline CDR1 reads MNHEY; CDR2 reads SVGAGI.

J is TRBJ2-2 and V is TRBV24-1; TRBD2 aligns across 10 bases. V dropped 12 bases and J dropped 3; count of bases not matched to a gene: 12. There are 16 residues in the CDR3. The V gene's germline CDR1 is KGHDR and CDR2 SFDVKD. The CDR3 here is CAASGRDRVYTGELFF. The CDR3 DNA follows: TGTGCCGCTAGCGGGAGAGATAGAGTATACACCGGGGAGCTGTTTTTT.

As DNA, the CDR3 is TGTGCCAGCAGTACCTCGACCCGTAAGGCTTTCTTT. Translating it yields CASSTSTRKAFF. The chain couples TRBV6-2 or TRBV6-3 to TRBJ1-1; D is unclear. The germline gives CDR1 MNHEY, CDR2 SVGEGT. This CDR3 comprises 12 residues. Trimming pared 5 bases from V and 11 bases from J, leaving 15 bases between.

This CDR3 is CASSLARGVNYEQYF. CDR3 nucleotide sequence: TGTGCCAGCAGCTTAGCGAGGGGGGTGAACTACGAGCAGTACTTC. The gene calls are TRBV7-8 and TRBJ2-7, with D perhaps being TRBD1 or TRBD2 (6 bases each). Germline lookup yields CDR1 SGHVS and CDR2 FQNEAQ. V was cut by 0 bases and J by 3 bases, with 12 bases left in between. This CDR3 comprises 15 residues. The variable domain in full, completed from reference TRBV7-8 and TRBJ2-7, reads GAGVSQSPRYKVAKRGQDVALRCDPISGHVSLFWYQQALGQGPEFLTYFQNEAQLDKSGLPSDRFFAERPEGSVSTLKIQRTQQEDSAVYLCASSLARGVNYEQYFGPGTRLTVT.

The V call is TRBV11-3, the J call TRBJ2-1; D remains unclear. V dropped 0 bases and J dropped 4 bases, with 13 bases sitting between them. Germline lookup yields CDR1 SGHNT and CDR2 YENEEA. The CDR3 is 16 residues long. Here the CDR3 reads CASSLDGYQPYNEQFF. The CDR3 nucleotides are TGTGCCAGCAGCTTAGATGGCTATCAACCTTACAATGAGCAGTTCTTC.

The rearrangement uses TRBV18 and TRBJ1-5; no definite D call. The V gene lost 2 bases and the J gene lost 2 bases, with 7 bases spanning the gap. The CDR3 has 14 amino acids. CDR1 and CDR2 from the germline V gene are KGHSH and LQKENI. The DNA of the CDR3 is TGTGCCAGCTCACCAGGGATTGGCAATCAGCCCCAGCATTTT. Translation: CASSPGIGNQPQHF.

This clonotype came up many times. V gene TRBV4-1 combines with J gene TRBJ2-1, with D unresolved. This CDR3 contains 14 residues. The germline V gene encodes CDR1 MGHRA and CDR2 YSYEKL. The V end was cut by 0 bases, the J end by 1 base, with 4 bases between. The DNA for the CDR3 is TGCGCCAGCAGCCAAGAACCGTCCTACAATGAGCAGTTCTTC. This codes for CASSQEPSYNEQFF.

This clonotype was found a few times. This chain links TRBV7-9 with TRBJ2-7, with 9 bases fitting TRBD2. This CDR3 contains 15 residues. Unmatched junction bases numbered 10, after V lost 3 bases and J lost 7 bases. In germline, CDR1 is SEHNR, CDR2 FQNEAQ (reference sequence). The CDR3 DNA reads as TGTGCCAGCAGCTTCTATGCGGGAGGGCGGGAGGAGCAGTACTTC. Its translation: CASSFYAGGREEQYF.

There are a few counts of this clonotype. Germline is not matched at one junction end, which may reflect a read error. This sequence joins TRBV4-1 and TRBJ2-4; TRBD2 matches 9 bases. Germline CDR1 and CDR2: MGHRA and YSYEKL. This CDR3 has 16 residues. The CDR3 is CASSQEASGIKIIQYF. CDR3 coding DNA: TGCGCCAGCAGCCAAGAGGCTAGCGGGATAAAAATCATTCAGTACTTC.

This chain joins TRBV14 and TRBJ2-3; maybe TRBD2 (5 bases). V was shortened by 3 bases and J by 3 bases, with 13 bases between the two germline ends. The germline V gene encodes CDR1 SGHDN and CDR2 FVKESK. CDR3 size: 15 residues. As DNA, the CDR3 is TGTGCCAGCAGCCAGGGCTGGTCGGGGACAGATACGCAGTATTTT. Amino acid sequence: CASSQGWSGTDTQYF.

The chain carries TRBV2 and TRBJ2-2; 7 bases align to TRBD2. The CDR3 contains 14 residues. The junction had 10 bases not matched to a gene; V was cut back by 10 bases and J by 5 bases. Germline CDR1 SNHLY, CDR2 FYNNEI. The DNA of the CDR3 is TGTGCCACCAGCCGGGGGGAGCCTACCGGGGAGCTGTTTTTT. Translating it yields CATSRGEPTGELFF.

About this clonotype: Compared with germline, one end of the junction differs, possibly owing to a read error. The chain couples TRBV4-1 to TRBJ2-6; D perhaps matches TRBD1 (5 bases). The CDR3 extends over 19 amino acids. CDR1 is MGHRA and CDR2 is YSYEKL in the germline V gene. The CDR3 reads CASSAHDWVLDSGAYVLTF. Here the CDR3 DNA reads TGCGCCAGCAGCGCCCACGACTGGGTACTCGACTCTGGGGCCTACGTCCTGACTTTC.

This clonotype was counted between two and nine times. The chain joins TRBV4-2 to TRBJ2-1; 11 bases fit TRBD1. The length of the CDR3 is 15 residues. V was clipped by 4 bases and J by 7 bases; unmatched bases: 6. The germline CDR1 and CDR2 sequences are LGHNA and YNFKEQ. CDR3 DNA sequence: TGTGCCAGCAGCCCCCGGGACAGGGGGGCGAATGAGCAGTTCTTC. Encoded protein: CASSPRDRGANEQFF.

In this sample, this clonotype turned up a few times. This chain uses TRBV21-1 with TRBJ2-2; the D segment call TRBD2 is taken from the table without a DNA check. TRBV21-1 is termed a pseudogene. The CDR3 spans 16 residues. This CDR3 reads CASNIPPGVNTGELFF. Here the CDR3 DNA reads TGTGCCAGCAACATCCCGCCGGGGGTAAACACCGGGGAGCTGTTTTTT.